These 17 T cell receptor beta chains share one sample of origin, sequenced in a study of patients and donors after allogeneic stem cell transplantation. TCRdb re-called the RT-PCR reads through MiXCR, storing one row per CDR3 protein. Altogether approximately 430,000 distinct CDR3 sequences are present, 15% to 20% being singletons, with the ten largest covering about 7%. Sequencing was carried out using blood, either unsorted or a sorted T cell fraction (not recorded which). The receptors come from a human donor who was either an allogeneic HSCT recipient or a stem cell or donor lymphocyte infusion donor (not recorded which). It is not recorded whose cells these are; they may come from a transplant donor.

This clonotype was seen a handful of times. This chain uses TRBV4-2 with TRBJ1-3; D is ambiguous. The CDR3 is 13 residues long. CDR1 and CDR2 (germline): LGHNA, YNFKEQ. Trimming left V 0 bases short and J 7 bases short, with 7 bases between. DNA of the CDR3: TGTGCCAGCAGCCAAGATCTGGAGAACACCATATATTTT. Translation: CASSQDLENTIYF.

The chain employs TRBV4-2 and TRBJ2-7; 11 bases fit TRBD2. The CDR3 has 15 residues. CDR1 and CDR2 from the germline V gene are LGHNA and YNFKEQ. V gave up 1 base and J gave up 3 bases; unmatched junction bases: 2. The CDR3 sequence: CASSQATSGVYEQYF. CDR3 sequence (DNA): TGTGCCAGCAGCCAAGCGACTAGCGGGGTCTACGAGCAGTACTTC.

The J gene is TRBJ2-2, the V gene TRBV12-3 or TRBV12-4; possible D gene TRBD1, 5 bases. The CDR3 has 14 amino acids. V lost 6 bases, J lost 8 bases, and 16 bases lay in between. The CDR3 spells CASRPGSPGGELFF. DNA for the CDR3: TGTGCCAGCAGGCCAGGGTCTCCCGGAGGGGAGCTGTTTTTT.

Only a few counts were recorded for this clonotype. The gene calls are TRBV5-1 and TRBJ2-1; 8 positions match TRBD2. This CDR3 has 16 amino acids. Trimming removed 3 bases from V and 0 bases from J; junction bases left unmatched: 5. Germline CDR1 reads SGHRS; CDR2 reads YFSETQ. The CDR3 loop is CASSYKAGASYNEQFF. CDR3 DNA sequence: TGCGCCAGCAGCTATAAAGCGGGAGCCTCCTACAATGAGCAGTTCTTC.

In its sample, this clonotype was seen a few times. The gene calls are TRBV5-6 and TRBJ2-7, with 10 bases aligning to TRBD2. CDR1 and CDR2 (germline): SGHDT, YYEEEE. J lost 4 bases, V lost 5 bases, and 6 bases had no gene match. The CDR3 runs to 14 residues. CDR3 protein: CASRKSGGAYEQYF. DNA of the CDR3: TGTGCCAGCAGAAAGAGCGGGGGGGCGTACGAGCAGTACTTC.

The chain links TRBV29-1 to TRBJ1-2; D unresolved. V lost 4 bases to trimming and J lost 0 bases, with 9 bases between them. Germline V gene data show CDR1 as SQVTM and CDR2 as ANQGSEA. CDR3 length equals 13 residues. CDR3 residues: CSVGTKPNYGYTF. Here the CDR3 DNA reads TGCAGCGTTGGGACGAAACCTAACTATGGCTACACCTTC.

Ten or more counts support this clonotype. The J gene is TRBJ2-1, the V gene TRBV5-1; D possibly corresponds to TRBD2 (5 bases). The CDR3 totals 16 residues. V lost 4 bases and J 0 bases, leaving 14 bases between the germline ends. Germline CDR1 and CDR2: SGHRS and YFSETQ. CDR3 sequence reads: CASSLSVTNSYNEQFF. The CDR3 coding sequence is TGCGCCAGCAGCCTCTCGGTGACTAACTCCTACAATGAGCAGTTCTTC.

V gene TRBV15 combines with J gene TRBJ2-1; 8 positions agree with TRBD1. The V and J ends lost 1 base and 8 bases, in that order; junction bases with no gene match: 10. This CDR3 is built from 16 residues. CDR1 is LNHNV and CDR2 is YYDKDF in the germline V gene (reference sequence). The CDR3 loop is CATSRVWTGIGDEQFF. CDR3 DNA: TGTGCCACCAGCAGAGTGTGGACAGGGATCGGGGATGAGCAGTTCTTC.

V is TRBV25-1 and J is TRBJ1-1, with a possible D match to TRBD1 (5 bases). The CDR3 consists of 12 residues. Trimming removed 1 base at V and 9 bases at J, with 9 bases between. Germline CDR1 reads MGHDK; CDR2 reads SYGVNS. The CDR3 DNA is TGTGCCAGCAGTGAATCCCCAGGGAAAGCTTTCTTT. Residues: CASSESPGKAFF.

This clonotype was recorded a few times. The rearrangement links TRBV2 to TRBJ1-6, with unresolved D. With 8 bases removed from V and 10 bases from J, the gap between germline ends came to 15 bases. CDR1 SNHLY and CDR2 FYNNEI come from the germline V gene. The length of the CDR3 is 13 residues. The CDR3 protein is CASHRGGGSPLHF. The CDR3 DNA sequence: TGTGCCAGCCACCGGGGTGGCGGATCACCCCTCCACTTT.

The table lists this clonotype with a few counts. This sequence joins TRBV6-5 and TRBJ2-3; the D gene is possibly TRBD2 (5 bases). The length of the CDR3 is 17 residues. The germline V gene encodes CDR1 MNHEY and CDR2 SVGAGI. Trimming stripped 2 bases from V and 2 bases from J, with 17 bases between. The CDR3: CASSYPLRGRNTDTQYF. The CDR3 coding sequence is TGTGCCAGCAGTTACCCCCTTCGGGGTAGGAACACAGATACGCAGTATTTT.

This clonotype appeared a single time. The chain is built from TRBV30 and TRBJ2-5; 14 nucleotides line up with TRBD2. V lost 8 bases and J lost 4; bases outside the gene matches: 3. This CDR3 spans 13 amino acids. Germline loops: CDR1 GTSNPN, CDR2 SVGIG (reference sequence). The CDR3 is CAGTSGSRETQYF. CDR3 coding DNA: TGTGCCGGGACTAGCGGGAGCCGAGAGACCCAGTACTTC.

This clonotype appeared a few times. The genes are TRBV7-2 and TRBJ2-1; 14 bases fit TRBD2. The CDR3 runs to 15 residues. From germline, CDR1 is SGHTA and CDR2 FQGNSA. V lost 0 bases and J lost 14; bases outside the gene matches: 6. The CDR3: CASSLARLAGGLKFF. CDR3 nucleotides: TGTGCCAGCAGCTTAGCGAGACTAGCGGGGGGGCTGAAGTTCTTC.

The rearrangement uses TRBV20-1 and TRBJ1-2, with no clear D. This CDR3 contains 12 residues. V lost 0 bases and J 3 bases, leaving 5 bases between the germline ends. Germline lookup yields CDR1 DFQATT and CDR2 SNEGSKA (reference sequence). CDR3 residues: CSARDLDYGYTF. The CDR3 DNA reads TGCAGTGCTAGAGATCTCGACTATGGCTACACCTTC.

V and J are TRBV6-2 or TRBV6-3 and TRBJ2-1; 15 nucleotides align to TRBD2. Germline trimming cut 7 bases from V and 8 bases from J; bases unmatched to any gene: 12. This CDR3 is 17 amino acids long. Germline CDR1 and CDR2: MNHEY and SVGEGT. Written as DNA, the CDR3 is TGTGCCAGCACAAAGGGGACTAGCGGGGGGACGGTCGATGAGCAGTTCTTC. It yields the protein CASTKGTSGGTVDEQFF.

The chain has TRBV2 and TRBJ2-1, with a weak D call TRBD2 (6 bases). Trimming took off 6 bases at V and 9 bases at J, with 9 bases between the two ends. CDR1 and CDR2 from the germline V gene are SNHLY and FYNNEI. The CDR3 extends over 11 amino acids. CDR3 DNA: TGTGCCAGCAGGGAGGGAGGTGAGCAGTTCTTC. It specifies CASREGGEQFF.

This clonotype came up once. V and J are TRBV2 and TRBJ2-5; D gene unclear. The CDR3 runs 13 residues. Trimming pared 4 bases from V and 3 bases from J, leaving 9 bases between. Germline V gives CDR1 SNHLY, CDR2 FYNNEI. CDR3 nucleotides: TGTGCCAGCAGTGCCGGGCGCAAAGAGACCCAGTACTTC. Its translation is CASSAGRKETQYF.